One sample yielded the 29 T cell receptor beta chains listed below, sequenced in a study of T cell changes during pregnancy in multiple sclerosis. Generated by immunoSEQ multiplex PCR, the TCRdb table keeps only in-frame clones and is missing some. The sample carries about 22,000 clones, roughly 90% recorded once. The sample in question was CD4+ T cells from peripheral blood mononuclear cells, obtained after pregnancy. All receptors derive from a female donor in good health, enrolled as a control in a pregnancy study.

The chain employs TRBV11-3 and TRBJ1-1; 7 nucleotides line up with TRBD1. The CDR3 length is 14 residues. From germline, CDR1 is SGHNT and CDR2 YENEEA. The V and J ends lost 5 bases and 6 bases, in that order; junction bases with no gene match: 9. The CDR3 coding sequence is TGTGCCAGCAGCCCAGGGGGAGCGCGGCCTGAAGCTTTCTTT. Translated, it gives CASSPGGARPEAFF.

The genes are TRBV18 and TRBJ2-1; D uncertain. This CDR3 is built from 14 residues. The V end lost 1 base, the J end lost 8 bases, and 12 bases lay between the germline ends. CDR1 and CDR2 from the germline V gene are KGHSH and LQKENI. The CDR3 loop reads CASSPQPSRYEQFF. In DNA form, the CDR3 reads TGTGCCAGCTCACCACAGCCTAGTAGGTATGAGCAGTTCTTC.

V is TRBV7-8 and J is TRBJ2-5; TRBD2 is a possible D gene (6 bases). The V and J ends lost 5 bases and 11 bases respectively, with 27 bases between them. The CDR3 contains 16 residues. Germline V lookup: CDR1 SGHVS, CDR2 FQNEAQ. The CDR3 reads CASSLQVGLAHRRQYF. CDR3 coding DNA: TGTGCCAGCAGCCTACAGGTTGGGCTAGCGCATCGGAGGCAGTACTTC.

The sample holds one count of this clone. The J gene is TRBJ1-4, the V gene TRBV28, with D perhaps matching TRBD1 (5 bases). Germline-derived CDR1 and CDR2 are MDHEN and SYDVKM. The germline V and J ends were trimmed by 7 bases and 6 bases, with 9 bases remaining between them. This CDR3 spans 12 amino acids. CDR3 coding DNA: TGTGCCAGCACAGGGCAGTATGAAAAACTGTTTTTT. This gives the protein CASTGQYEKLFF.

This clone was found a few times. CDR3 residues: CASSERSGRSSEQFF. In DNA form, the CDR3 reads TGTGCCAGCAGTGAAAGAAGCGGGAGGTCGAGCGAGCAGTTCTTC. This chain joins TRBV6-1 and TRBJ2-1, with 9 positions matching TRBD2. There are 15 residues in the CDR3. Germline CDR1 is MNHNS and CDR2 is SASEGT. V was pared by 2 bases and J by 10 bases, with 9 bases of the junction left unmatched.

The chain joins TRBV5-6 to TRBJ2-5, with D perhaps matching TRBD1 (5 bases). Trimming cost V 1 base and J 4 bases, with 14 bases left between them. The germline CDR1 and CDR2 sequences are SGHDT and YYEEEE. The CDR3 length is 15 residues. The CDR3: CASSLIRQGIETQYF. The CDR3 nucleotides read TGTGCCAGCAGCTTGATCCGCCAGGGTATAGAGACCCAGTACTTC.

This chain links TRBV7-9 with TRBJ2-3, with 7 bases matching TRBD1. This CDR3 region has 14 residues. Germline V lookup: CDR1 SEHNR, CDR2 FQNEAQ (reference sequence). V lost 1 base and J lost 6; bases outside the gene matches: 4. This CDR3 reads CASSLGQGYDTQYF. CDR3 bases: TGTGCCAGCAGCTTAGGACAGGGCTACGATACGCAGTATTTT.

The chain links TRBV29-1 to TRBJ2-1; TRBD2 matches 9 bases. The trim removed 4 bases at V and 2 bases at J, leaving 6 bases unmatched. Germline V gene data show CDR1 as SQVTM and CDR2 as ANQGSEA. This CDR3 contains 15 residues. CDR3 nucleotides: TGCAGCGTTGTCGTAGCGGGGGTCACCTACAATGAGCAGTTCTTC. Protein product: CSVVVAGVTYNEQFF.

DNA of the CDR3: TGTGCCAGCAGTTACGGGGCGGGAAAAGAGACCCAGTACTTC. Protein product: CASSYGAGKETQYF. The chain links TRBV6-5 to TRBJ2-5; possible D gene TRBD2, 6 bases. The germline V and J ends were trimmed by 2 bases and 3 bases, with 10 bases remaining between them. This CDR3 contains 14 residues. Looked up from germline, CDR1 is MNHEY and CDR2 is SVGAGI.

V is TRBV4-2 and J is TRBJ1-2; D is unclear. Trimming cost V 3 bases and J 6 bases, with 17 bases left between them. The CDR3 is made up of 15 amino acids. The germline V gene encodes CDR1 LGHNA and CDR2 YNFKEQ. CDR3 region: CASSQLSGLSNGYTF. For the CDR3, the DNA is TGTGCCAGCAGCCAGTTGAGCGGCCTTTCGAATGGCTACACCTTC.

Only a few counts were recorded for this clone. The chain links TRBV18 to TRBJ1-3; a possible D gene is TRBD1 (5 bases). Trimming stripped 3 bases from V and 6 bases from J, with 9 bases between. The CDR3 length is 13 residues. Germline V gene lookup returns CDR1 KGHSH and CDR2 LQKENI. CDR3 loop: CASSPQGENTIYF. CDR3 DNA: TGTGCCAGCTCACCGCAAGGGGAAAACACCATATATTTT.

V usage is TRBV2 and J usage is TRBJ1-6, with 7 bases matching TRBD1. This CDR3 is built from 11 residues. Germline CDR1 and CDR2: SNHLY and FYNNEI. V was pared by 4 bases and J by 13 bases, with 1 base of the junction left unmatched. The CDR3 DNA is TGTGCCAGCAGTGGGGGACAGCCCCTCCACTTT. Encoded protein: CASSGGQPLHF.

The chain uses TRBV2 and TRBJ2-1; a possible D gene is TRBD2 (5 bases). V was pared by 6 bases and J by 7 bases, with 16 bases between. The CDR3 contains 14 residues. The germline CDR1 and CDR2 sequences are SNHLY and FYNNEI. In DNA, the CDR3 is TGTGCCAGCAGGGAAACCGAGGGAACAAATGAGCAGTTCTTC. Translated, it gives CASRETEGTNEQFF.

J is TRBJ2-1 and V is TRBV2; TRBD2 aligns across 12 bases. V trimming: 3 bases; J trimming: 12 bases; junction bases outside the gene matches: 9. CDR1 is SNHLY, CDR2 FYNNEI, per germline. This CDR3 comprises 15 residues. CDR3 nucleotide sequence: TGTGCCAGCAGTGAGACTAGCGGGGGCCTCTATGTGCAGTTCTTC. Translation gives CASSETSGGLYVQFF.

This clone was counted once. The V gene is TRBV28, the J gene TRBJ1-2, with 11 bases matching TRBD1. Germline V gene lookup returns CDR1 MDHEN and CDR2 SYDVKM. The CDR3 is 16 residues long. V lost 8 bases, J lost 4 bases, and 12 bases stayed unmatched. Here the CDR3 DNA reads TGTGCCAGCTGGACAGGGGGCGCGGTTTTCGGCTATGGCTACACCTTC. It is translated as CASWTGGAVFGYGYTF.

The V gene is TRBV7-9, the J gene TRBJ2-3, with TRBD2 matching 11 bases. CDR3 length equals 14 residues. The germline V gene has CDR1 SEHNR and CDR2 FQNEAQ (reference sequence). J was trimmed by 3 bases and V by 6 bases; bases with no gene match: 2. CDR3 sequence (DNA): TGTGCCAGCAGACTAGCGGGAGTGACAGATACGCAGTATTTT. This translates into CASRLAGVTDTQYF.

The rearrangement joins TRBV28 to TRBJ1-1; D is unresolved. Germline values: CDR1 MDHEN, CDR2 SYDVKM. Trimming took off 4 bases at V and 4 bases at J, with 10 bases between the two ends. The CDR3 is made up of 13 amino acids. CDR3 sequence: CASSSTRGTEAFF. Here the CDR3 DNA reads TGTGCCAGCAGTTCGACTCGGGGCACTGAAGCTTTCTTT.

The CDR3 is CASSPPPGDGYTF. The DNA for the CDR3 is TGTGCCAGCTCACCACCGCCGGGTGATGGCTACACCTTC. J is TRBJ1-2 and V is TRBV18; D gene uncertain. V was cut by 0 bases and J by 6 bases, with 8 bases left in between. The germline CDR1 and CDR2 sequences are KGHSH and LQKENI. CDR3 length: 13 residues.

This chain connects TRBV27 to TRBJ1-2, with D tentatively TRBD1 (6 bases). The CDR3 spans 13 residues. Germline CDR1 MNHEY, CDR2 SMNVEV (reference sequence). Trimming stripped 2 bases from V and 6 bases from J, with 10 bases between. The CDR3 sequence: CASSLGGFDGYTF. The CDR3 DNA is TGTGCCAGCAGTTTAGGGGGCTTTGATGGCTACACCTTC.

This CDR3 is CSVRTGLSEAFF. DNA of the CDR3: TGCAGCGTCCGCACGGGACTCTCCGAAGCTTTCTTT. The chain employs TRBV29-1 and TRBJ1-1; tentatively, D is TRBD1 (5 bases). Germline loops: CDR1 SQVTM, CDR2 ANQGSEA. V was pared by 6 bases and J by 8 bases, with 16 bases between. CDR3 length equals 12 residues.

The rearrangement uses TRBV9 and TRBJ1-1; no clear D. This CDR3 region has 13 residues. With 1 base removed from V and 3 bases from J, the gap between germline ends came to 7 bases. The V gene's germline CDR1 is SGDLS and CDR2 YYNGEE. CDR3 sequence (DNA): TGTGCCAGCAGCGTATTCTTCGACACTGAAGCTTTCTTT. Encoded protein: CASSVFFDTEAFF.

The chain carries TRBV9 and TRBJ1-2, with TRBD1 matching 8 bases. CDR1 SGDLS and CDR2 YYNGEE come from the germline V gene. V lost 0 bases and J lost 4; bases outside the gene matches: 5. This CDR3 spans 15 amino acids. The DNA for the CDR3 is TGTGCCAGCAGCGTAGGGGACAGGCGGTTCTATGGCTACACCTTC. Amino acids: CASSVGDRRFYGYTF. Looking up the rest from reference TRBV9 and TRBJ1-2 gives the full variable domain: DSGVTQTPKHLITATGQRVTLRCSPRSGDLSVYWYQQSLDQGLQFLIQYYNGEERAKGNILERFSAQQFPDLHSELNLSSLELGDSALYFCASSVGDRRFYGYTFGSGTRLTVV.

V and J are TRBV28 and TRBJ1-3; 9 bases map to TRBD1. V dropped 5 bases and J dropped 4; count of bases not matched to a gene: 6. CDR3 length: 15 amino acids. Germline V gives CDR1 MDHEN, CDR2 SYDVKM. The CDR3: CASSPTGTGGNTIYF. CDR3 coding DNA: TGTGCCAGCAGTCCAACCGGGACAGGGGGAAACACCATATATTTT.

This chain connects TRBV6-6 to TRBJ2-7, with D unclear. The CDR3 covers 12 residues. V lost 2 bases and J lost 6, with 8 bases in between. Germline CDR1 MNHNY, CDR2 SVGAGI (reference sequence). The CDR3: CASSYGGAEQYF. For the CDR3, the DNA is TGTGCCAGCAGTTACGGCGGAGCCGAGCAGTACTTC.

This rearrangement joins TRBV2 to TRBJ2-6; D gene unclear. V was trimmed by 3 bases and J by 2 bases, leaving 8 bases between them. The germline V gene has CDR1 SNHLY and CDR2 FYNNEI. There are 15 residues in the CDR3. The CDR3 nucleotides are TGTGCCAGCAGTGACCAACTGGCTGGGGCCAACGTCCTGACTTTC. Translation gives CASSDQLAGANVLTF. The full variable domain, with the rest looked up from reference TRBV2 and TRBJ2-6, is EPEVTQTPSHQVTQMGQEVILRCVPISNHLYFYWYRQILGQKVEFLVSFYNNEISEKSEIFDDQFSVERPDGSNFTLKIRSTKLEDSAMYFCASSDQLAGANVLTFGAGSRLTVL.

V and J are TRBV6-1 and TRBJ2-5; D might be TRBD2 (7 bases). Per germline, CDR1 MNHNS and CDR2 SASEGT. V lost 7 bases to trimming and J lost 4 bases, with 13 bases between them. The CDR3 is 13 residues long. The CDR3 coding sequence is TGTGCCAGCATTAAGGGGGGGGGAGAGACCCAGTACTTC. Residues: CASIKGGGETQYF.

This clone was seen only a few times. For the CDR3, the DNA is TGTGCCAGCAGCTTAGCCCGCGGGGGGGCCCCTATTTTGAGTGAGCAGTTCTTC. It translates to CASSLARGGAPILSEQFF. The chain couples TRBV7-2 to TRBJ2-1; 9 nucleotides agree with TRBD2. Germline loops: CDR1 SGHTA, CDR2 FQGNSA. V shed 0 bases, J shed 9 bases, and the junction held 15 bases outside the gene matches. CDR3 size: 18 residues. Full variable domain (remainder filled in from reference TRBV7-2 and TRBJ2-1): GAGVSQSPSNKVTEKGKDVELRCDPISGHTALYWYRQSLGQGLEFLIYFQGNSAPDKSGLPSDRFSAERTGGSVSTLTIQRTQQEDSAVYLCASSLARGGAPILSEQFFGPGTRLTVL.

This clone showed up just once. The chain uses TRBV5-6 and TRBJ2-7, with 9 bases fitting TRBD2. Per the germline V gene, CDR1 is SGHDT and CDR2 is YYEEEE. This CDR3 region has 16 residues. V shed 2 bases, J shed 5 bases, and the junction held 11 bases outside the gene matches. The DNA for the CDR3 is TGTGCCAGCAGCTTTTACGGCCCTAGCGGGAAAGACGAGCAGTACTTC. Translation: CASSFYGPSGKDEQYF.

This rearrangement joins TRBV28 to TRBJ1-4; TRBD1 is a possible D gene (6 bases). Germline V gene sequence: CDR1 MDHEN, CDR2 SYDVKM. Trimming stripped 4 bases from V and 3 bases from J, with 12 bases between. The CDR3 length is 15 residues. The CDR3, as DNA: TGTGCCAGCAGTTCCCACAGGGCCTCTAATGAAAAACTGTTTTTT. It encodes CASSSHRASNEKLFF.